This T cell receptor beta chain was profiled in a study of blood T cell dynamics during melanoma immunotherapy. As to time point: week 3, after first cycle of checkpoint inhibitor. Apart from a couple of fast progressors, RECIST 1.1 response was judged 12 weeks post-infusion. Patients with prior systemic cancer treatment, concomitant immunosuppressants, or other active malignancies were excluded. Method: immunoSEQ multiplex PCR; TCRdb's copy keeps in-frame clones and lacks some. This table holds fewer than 15,000 clones, approximately 90% found once. The specimen was blood, collected from a patient treated with checkpoint blockade. The clonotype was recovered from a human donor with melanoma.

CDR3 residues: CASSLGTSGTQETQYF. CDR3 DNA sequence: TGTGCCAGCAGCTTGGGGACTAGCGGGACCCAAGAGACCCAGTACTTC. This rearrangement joins TRBV5-4 to TRBJ2-5; 12 bases match TRBD2. The CDR3 is made up of 16 amino acids. V was pared by 0 bases and J by 1 base, with 1 base of the junction left unmatched. Germline V gives CDR1 SGHNT, CDR2 YYREEE (reference sequence).